Described below is a single T cell receptor (beta chain) sequence and its context. cDNA encoding TCR beta was synthesized via 5'RACE template switching incorporating UMIs. From the 5' RACE reads, TCRdb lists one entry per CDR3 protein and no DNA. The ten most abundant clones cover 1.4% to 1.5% of a sample with fewer than 550,000 distinct CDR3 sequences. The data were obtained in a study of T cells expressing NK-cell markers. The sequenced material came from blood T cells: a sorted CD56 or NKG2C T cell subset, CD4+ or CD8+ T cells, or bulk PBMC T cells (not recorded which). This receptor was taken from a woman in her forties or fifties in good health.

The CDR3 loop is CSVGGGQGASDIQYF. The chain uses TRBV29-1 and TRBJ2-4; TCRdb's assignment of TRBD1 cannot be checked, as there is no DNA. The CDR3 has 15 amino acids. The germline gives CDR1 SQVTM, CDR2 ANQGSEA.